This T cell receptor beta chain was identified in a study of T cell responses to AZD1222 COVID-19 vaccine. Study-level information: Researchers grouped second doses given at about 4 or about 12 weeks into one pool.

The method was immunoSEQ multiplex PCR; TCRdb's version includes in-frame clones alone and lacks a portion of them. Among about 96,000 clones, 89% were seen once, and the ten largest hold 1.6%. Study conclusions and caveats: Epitopes outside B.1.351 and B.1.1.7 mutated regions reportedly drew nearly half of spike TCRs. Repertoires were obtained solely post-peak T cell response.

Of note for this clone: No antigen is known for it.

The CDR3 extends over 18 amino acids. Germline loops: CDR1 SNHLY, CDR2 FYNNEI. V lost 2 bases and J lost 0, with 20 bases in between. The TCR was taken from an adult in good health. Sequencing used peripheral blood, obtained on day 0 of AZD1222 vaccination. V gene TRBV2 combines with J gene TRBJ2-7; TRBD2 is a possible D gene (6 bases). This chain's CDR3 is CASSETAPGISGSYEQYF. CDR3 sequence (DNA): TGTGCCAGCAGTGAAACCGCCCCTGGGATTAGCGGCTCCTACGAGCAGTACTTC.